This TCR beta chain was recorded in a study of shared clonotypes between healthy human individuals. Notes on the study in general: Clonotype sharing levels among donors were expected to vary with sequencing depth.

With respect to this clone: The antigen remains unidentified.

Terminally differentiated effector memory CD45RA+ cells were excluded from the naive CD8 cells, which were CD45RO-negative and positively selected for CCR7. The donors were adults (healthy and HIV-negative) with no recent acute infections or vaccinations. Donors were Caucasian adults residing in Nashville, Tennessee, USA. Sorted-subset replicate PCRs used roughly 180 ng DNA, about 30,000 T cell genomes. Clones were sequenced by immunoSEQ multiplex PCR, and TCRdb holds only the in-frame ones, with some missing. Here the sample spans millions of clones, 85% to 95% being singletons. Germline CDR1 and CDR2: SGHAT and FQDESV (reference sequence). V lost 3 bases and J 6 bases, leaving 14 bases between the germline ends. The CDR3 has 14 residues.

Sequenced input: naive CD8+ T cells sorted from blood. The clonotype comes from a man between 18 and 29 years old in good health. This chain links TRBV11-1 with TRBJ1-2, with unresolved D. CDR3 amino acids: CASSLTDGQHGYTF. CDR3 coding DNA: TGTGCCAGCAGCTTGACGGACGGCCAGCATGGCTACACCTTC.